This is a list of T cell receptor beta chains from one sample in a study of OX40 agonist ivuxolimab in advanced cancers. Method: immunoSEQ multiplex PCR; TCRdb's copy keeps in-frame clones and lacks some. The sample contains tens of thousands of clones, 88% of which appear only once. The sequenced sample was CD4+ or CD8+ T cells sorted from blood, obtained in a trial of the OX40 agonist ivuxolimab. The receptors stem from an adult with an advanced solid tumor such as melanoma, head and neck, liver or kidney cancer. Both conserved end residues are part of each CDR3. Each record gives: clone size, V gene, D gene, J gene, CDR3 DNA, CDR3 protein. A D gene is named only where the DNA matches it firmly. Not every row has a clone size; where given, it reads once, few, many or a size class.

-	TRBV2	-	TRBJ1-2	TGTGCCAGCATTGACTATGGCTACACCTTC	CASIDYGYTF
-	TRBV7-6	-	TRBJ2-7	TGTGCCAGCAGCAACGCGGCGCTCTACGAGCAGTACTTC	CASSNAALYEQYF
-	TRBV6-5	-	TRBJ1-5	TGTGCCAGCAGTCAGGGGAGCAATCAGCCCCAGCATTTT	CASSQGSNQPQHF
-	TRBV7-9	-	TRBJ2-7	TGTGCCAGCAGCCCGACAGGATACCCCTACGAGCAGTACTTC	CASSPTGYPYEQYF
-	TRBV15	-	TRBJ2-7	TGTGCCATCCAGACAGGTTCCTACGAGCAGTACTTC	CAIQTGSYEQYF
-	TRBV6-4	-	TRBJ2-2	TGTGCCAGCAGTGACTCCGAGAACACCGGGGAGCTGTTTTTT	CASSDSENTGELFF
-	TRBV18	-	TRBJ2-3	TGTGCCAGCTCACCCCCCCCGAAGCGGCCCACAGATACGCAGTATTTT	CASSPPPKRPTDTQYF
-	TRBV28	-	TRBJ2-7	TGTGCCAGCAGCTATGGACGGGGATACGAGCAGTACTTC	CASSYGRGYEQYF
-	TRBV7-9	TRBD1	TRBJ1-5	TGTGCCAGCAGCTCCGGACAGGGAGTTCAGCCCCAGCATTTT	CASSSGQGVQPQHF
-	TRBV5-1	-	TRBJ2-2	TGCGCCAGCAGCTTGGCCGGGGGTAGGGACACCGGGGAGCTGTTTTTT	CASSLAGGRDTGELFF
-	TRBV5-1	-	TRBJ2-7	TGCGCCAGCAGCCCATGGACTACCTACGAGCAGTACTTC	CASSPWTTYEQYF
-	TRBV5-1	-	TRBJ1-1	TGCGCCAGCAGCGAGACGACCGGTAACCCTGAAGCTTTCTTT	CASSETTGNPEAFF
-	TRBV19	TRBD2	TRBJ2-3	TGTGCCAGTAGCCTGACTAGCCTGAACACAGATACGCAGTATTTT	CASSLTSLNTDTQYF
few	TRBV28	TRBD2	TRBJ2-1	TGTGCCAGCAGTTTACAGGGTAAGGGACTAGCGCTAGGGAATGAGCAGTTCTTC	CASSLQGKGLALGNEQFF
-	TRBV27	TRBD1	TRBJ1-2	TGTGCCAGCAGCTACGGGACAGGGGGCGCGGGGGGCTACACCTTC	CASSYGTGGAGGYTF
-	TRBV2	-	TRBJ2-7	TGTGCCAGCAGTGAAAGCCCCCCTTACGAGCAGTACTTC	CASSESPPYEQYF
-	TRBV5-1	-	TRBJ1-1	TGTGCCAGCAGGATCACGGGTTTTCAGAACACTGAAGCTTTCTTT	CASRITGFQNTEAFF
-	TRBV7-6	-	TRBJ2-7	TGTGCCAGCAGCCCTGTGCGGGTCCCCTCGCACGAGCAGTACTTC	CASSPVRVPSHEQYF
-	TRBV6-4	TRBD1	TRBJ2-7	TGTGCCAGCAGGGACAGGGCTAACTACGAGCAGTACTTC	CASRDRANYEQYF
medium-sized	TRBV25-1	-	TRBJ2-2	TGTGCCAGCAGTGGTCGAGGGAGCGCCGGGGAGCTGTTTTTT	CASSGRGSAGELFF
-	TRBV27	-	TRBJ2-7	TGTGCCAGCAGTACCCGGGACACCCAATCCTACGAGCAGTACTTC	CASSTRDTQSYEQYF
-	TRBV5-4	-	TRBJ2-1	TGTGCCAGCAGCAGTGGGGTCTCGGAGCAGTTCTTC	CASSSGVSEQFF
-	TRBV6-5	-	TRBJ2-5	TGTGCCAGCAGTTACCGGGAGACCCAGTACTTC	CASSYRETQYF
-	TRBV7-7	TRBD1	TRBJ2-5	TGTGCTAGCAGCTTAGAAGGGACAGAAGAGACCCAGTACTTC	CASSLEGTEETQYF
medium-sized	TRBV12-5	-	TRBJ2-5	TGTGCTAGTGGTCCCAGACCCGAGACCCAGTACTTC	CASGPRPETQYF
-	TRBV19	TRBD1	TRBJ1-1	TGTGCCAGTAGTTGGGGGACAGGGAACACTGAAGCTTTCTTT	CASSWGTGNTEAFF
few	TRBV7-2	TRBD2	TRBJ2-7	TGTGCCAGCAGCTTAGCACTAGCGGGAGGGTCCTACGAGCAGTACTTC	CASSLALAGGSYEQYF
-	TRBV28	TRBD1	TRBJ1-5	TGTGCCAGCAGTTTGGGACAGGGCTATCGCCAGCCCCAGCATTTT	CASSLGQGYRQPQHF
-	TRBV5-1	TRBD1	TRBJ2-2	TGCGCCAGCAGCTTGGACGCGGGGACAGGGGACACCGGGGAGCTGTTTTTT	CASSLDAGTGDTGELFF
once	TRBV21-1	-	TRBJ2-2	TGTGCCAGCAGCATTTCGTCAGCGGGCAACACCGGGGAGCTGTTTTTT	CASSISSAGNTGELFF
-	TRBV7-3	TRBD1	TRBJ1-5	TGTGCCAGCAGCTCTACAGGGGTGGGCCAGCCCCAGCATTTT	CASSSTGVGQPQHF
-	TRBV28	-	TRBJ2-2	TGTGCCAGCAGTTTAAAGAACATGGACTGGGAGCTGTTTTTT	CASSLKNMDWELFF
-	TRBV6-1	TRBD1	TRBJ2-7	TGTGCCAGCAGTTTGACAGGGTCCTACGAGCAGTACTTC	CASSLTGSYEQYF
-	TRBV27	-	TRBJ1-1	TGTGCCAGCAGGGACGGGAACACTGAAGCTTTCTTT	CASRDGNTEAFF
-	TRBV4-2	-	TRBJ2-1	TGTGCCAGCAGCCAAGAAGAGGAGTGGTACAATGAGCAGTTCTTC	CASSQEEEWYNEQFF
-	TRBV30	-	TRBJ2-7	TGTGCCTGGAGTGTACAGGGGACTTCTGAGCAGTACTTC	CAWSVQGTSEQYF
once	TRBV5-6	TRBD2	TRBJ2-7	TGTGCCAGCAGCTTGCGGAGGGACGGGCGGACTAGCGGACGCTACGAGCAGTACTTC	CASSLRRDGRTSGRYEQYF
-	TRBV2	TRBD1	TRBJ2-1	TGTGCCAGCAGCGGAGACAGGGTATACAATGAGCAGTTCTTC	CASSGDRVYNEQFF
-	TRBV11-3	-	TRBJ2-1	TGTGCCAGCAGCACCCGACTGGGCGACAATGAGCAGTTCTTC	CASSTRLGDNEQFF
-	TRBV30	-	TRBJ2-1	TGTGCCTGGAGCCCCGGGGCTAGCGTTTACAATGAGCAGTTCTTC	CAWSPGASVYNEQFF
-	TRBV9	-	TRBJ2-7	TGTGCCAGCAGCGTAGGTGAGGGGGGCTACGAGCAGTACTTC	CASSVGEGGYEQYF
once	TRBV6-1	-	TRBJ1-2	TGTGCCAGCAGTGAAGCGGGATTTCTATTAAAGGGCTATGGCTACACCTTC	CASSEAGFLLKGYGYTF
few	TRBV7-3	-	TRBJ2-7	TGTGCCAGCAGCCCGCAGGGGTCACCCTACGAGCAGTACTTC	CASSPQGSPYEQYF
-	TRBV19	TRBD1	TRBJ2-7	TGTGCCAGTAGTAAGGACAGGGTCGAGCAGTACTTC	CASSKDRVEQYF
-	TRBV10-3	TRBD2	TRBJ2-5	TGTGCCATCAGTGAGGAGGAGCGGGAGTTGGATCTGGAGACCCAGTACTTC	CAISEEERELDLETQYF
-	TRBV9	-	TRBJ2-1	TGTGCCAGCAGCGGACCCAATGAGCAGTTCTTC	CASSGPNEQFF
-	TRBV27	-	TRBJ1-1	TGTGCCAGCAGTTTATTAACCCCTGGGGGGTTGAACACTGAAGCTTTCTTT	CASSLLTPGGLNTEAFF
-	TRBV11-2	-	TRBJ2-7	TGTGCCAGCAGTACGACAGGGGGAGCGGGAGGGTCCTACGAGCAGTACTTC	CASSTTGGAGGSYEQYF
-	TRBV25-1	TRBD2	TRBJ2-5	TGTGCCAGCAGTACAGCGGGAGCAGAGACCCAGTACTTC	CASSTAGAETQYF
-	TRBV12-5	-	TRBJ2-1	TGTGCTAGTGGTTTGCCCGCTTTAGCGGAAAGCTCCTACAATGAGCAGTTCTTC	CASGLPALAESSYNEQFF
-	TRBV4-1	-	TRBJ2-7	TGCGCCAGCAGCCAATTTCCGCGGCCAGCGGCCTACGAGCAGTACTTC	CASSQFPRPAAYEQYF
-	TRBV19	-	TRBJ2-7	TGTGCCAGTAGTATTGATGGATACTACGAGCAGTACTTC	CASSIDGYYEQYF
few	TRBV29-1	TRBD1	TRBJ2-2	TGCAGCGTCCCGGGACAGGGGGACACCGGGGAGCTGTTTTTT	CSVPGQGDTGELFF
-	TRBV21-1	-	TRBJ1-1	TGTGCCAGCAGCGGGCAGGGGACTGAAGCTTTCTTT	CASSGQGTEAFF
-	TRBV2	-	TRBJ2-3	TGTGCCAGCAGTGGCACGGAAACGCAGTATTTT	CASSGTETQYF
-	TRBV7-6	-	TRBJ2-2	TGTGCCAGCAGCTTAAACGGCAGGGCCGGGGAGCTGTTTTTT	CASSLNGRAGELFF
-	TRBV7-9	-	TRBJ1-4	TGTGCCAGCAGCTTATTAGGGGGTTTGAGGGTTTCCAAGCATGAAAAACTGTTTTTT	CASSLLGGLRVSKHEKLFF
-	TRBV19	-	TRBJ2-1	TGTGCCAGCCGGACCGACGGAGGTTCCTACAATGAGCAGTTCTTC	CASRTDGGSYNEQFF
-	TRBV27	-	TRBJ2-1	TGTGCCAGCAGTTTGGTACTAGCCTACAATGAGCAGTTCTTC	CASSLVLAYNEQFF